The entry that follows covers one T cell receptor (beta chain) sequence. This sample was included in a study of tumor and adjacent non-tumor tissue in lung cancer. The V gene lost 3 bases and the J gene lost 11 bases, with 17 bases spanning the gap. CDR1 ENHRY and CDR2 SYGVKD come from the germline V gene. The CDR3 contains 14 residues. Three rounds of nested PCR, following a modified ARM-PCR protocol, produced the TCRbeta library. TCRdb re-analysed the multiplex PCR reads in MiXCR, keeping a single row per CDR3 protein. Altogether under 95,000 distinct CDR3 sequences are present, 67% being singletons, with the ten largest covering about 18%. The template was RNA from unsorted bulk tissue.

V is TRBV10-3 and J is TRBJ2-1, with a weak D call TRBD2 (6 bases). Sequencing input: lung tumor tissue. The clonotype was recovered from a man aged 60 to 75 with non-small cell lung cancer. As DNA, the CDR3 is TGTGCCATCAGTGACGGGGGTCGGTGGGATAAGCAGTTCTTC. Amino acids: CAISDGGRWDKQFF.